One and the same sample provided the 8 T cell receptor beta chains below, sequenced in a study of prognosis after radiotherapy for stage I lung cancer. Amplification of TCR beta CDR3 from genomic DNA used two-round multiplex PCR. Amplification in first-round PCR relied on primers specific to each TRBV and TRBJ gene. TCRdb redid the calling of the multiplex PCR reads with MiXCR, one entry per CDR3 protein. This sample has roughly 12,000 distinct CDR3 sequences; around a third occur once, and the top ten carry roughly 50%. This specimen consisted of PBMCs, obtained before or after stereotactic body radiation therapy (not recorded which). The receptor set was obtained from a donor over 45 with non-small cell lung cancer.

Many counts were recorded for this clonotype. The rearrangement uses TRBV11-2 and TRBJ2-1; possible D gene TRBD2, 6 bases. Between the trimmed V and J ends, which lost 5 bases and 0 bases, there was a span of 14 bases. The CDR3 is made up of 16 amino acids. Germline CDR1 reads SGHAT; CDR2 reads FQNNGV. The CDR3 coding sequence is TGTGCCAGCAGCCACCCGGGACTCCCCTCCTACAATGAGCAGTTCTTC. Protein: CASSHPGLPSYNEQFF. The complete variable domain, with remaining parts taken from reference TRBV11-2 and TRBJ2-1, reads EAGVAQSPRYKIIEKRQSVAFWCNPISGHATLYWYQQILGQGPKLLIQFQNNGVVDDSQLPKDRFSAERLKGVDSTLKIQPAKLEDSAVYLCASSHPGLPSYNEQFFGPGTRLTVL.

By share of the sample, this clonotype is medium-sized (0.01 to 0.1%). The genes are TRBV30 and TRBJ2-3; no clear D. Between the trimmed V and J ends, which lost 0 bases and 0 bases, there was a span of 4 bases. The CDR3 loop spans 13 amino acids. Germline V gives CDR1 GTSNPN, CDR2 SVGIG (reference sequence). This chain's CDR3 is CAWSVGSTDTQYF. CDR3 nucleotides: TGTGCCTGGAGTGTCGGTAGCACAGATACGCAGTATTTT.

V and J are TRBV5-6 and TRBJ2-7; 9 bases map to TRBD1. This CDR3 has 12 amino acids. V lost 4 bases to trimming and J lost 4 bases; unmatched junction nucleotides: 0. Germline V lookup: CDR1 SGHDT, CDR2 YYEEEE. The CDR3 here is CASSGTGYEQYF. The DNA of the CDR3 is TGTGCCAGCAGCGGGACAGGGTACGAGCAGTACTTC.

This chain links TRBV20-1 with TRBJ2-7, with 11 bases lining up with TRBD2. J gave up 5 bases and V 8 bases, and 11 bases lay outside the gene matches. CDR1 is DFQATT, CDR2 SNEGSKA, per germline (reference sequence). CDR3 length: 14 residues. CDR3 loop: CSSIAGGPNDEQYF. CDR3 bases: TGCAGTTCCATAGCGGGAGGGCCTAATGACGAGCAGTACTTC.

This clonotype was detected many times. The chain employs TRBV11-3 and TRBJ1-1, with D hard to call. V was cut by 5 bases and J by 10 bases, with 14 bases left in between. CDR3 size: 12 residues. Germline V gives CDR1 SGHNT, CDR2 YENEEA. The CDR3 loop is CASSPGIGPAFF. The CDR3 nucleotides read TGTGCCAGCAGCCCTGGGATTGGGCCAGCTTTCTTT.

This clonotype was counted at least ten times. The chain carries TRBV28 and TRBJ2-3; possibly TRBD1 for D (6 bases). Trimming shortened V by 3 bases and J by 3 bases, and 10 bases separated the two germline ends. Germline-derived CDR1 and CDR2 are MDHEN and SYDVKM. The CDR3 runs 14 residues. CDR3 residues: CASSLRQGTDTQYF. The CDR3 nucleotides read TGTGCCAGCAGTTTGCGCCAGGGGACAGATACGCAGTATTTT.

J is TRBJ2-3 and V is TRBV11-3; TRBD2 matches at 9 bases. The germline CDR1 and CDR2 sequences are SGHNT and YENEEA. V lost 3 bases, J lost 4 bases, and 5 bases stayed unmatched. The CDR3 is 15 amino acids. The CDR3 region is CASSLGGRAPDTQYF. The CDR3 bases are TGTGCCAGCAGCTTGGGCGGGAGGGCCCCAGATACGCAGTATTTT.

This clonotype was observed many times. This chain connects TRBV3-1 to TRBJ2-1, with D maybe TRBD1 (6 bases). The germline V and J ends were trimmed by 1 base and 13 bases, with 11 bases remaining between them. The germline V gene encodes CDR1 LGHDT and CDR2 YNNKEL (reference sequence). This CDR3 spans 12 amino acids. The CDR3 DNA is TGTGCCAGCAGCCAAGCACACAGGGACCAGTTCTTC. Amino acids: CASSQAHRDQFF.